This T cell receptor (beta chain) was recorded in a study of response to subunit inactivated influenza vaccine. This clonotype showed up just a few times. Its antigen remains unidentified. MiXCR, run by TCRdb on the RT-PCR reads, gives a single entry per CDR3 protein. The data contain roughly 780,000 distinct CDR3 sequences, 15% to 20% of them singletons. With 6 bases removed from V and 8 bases from J, the gap between germline ends came to 22 bases. The CDR3 consists of 14 residues. In germline, CDR1 is DFQATT, CDR2 SNEGSKA (reference sequence). General observations from the study: The authors put forward the suggestion that each seasonal influenza vaccination may bring in only a limited number of new T cells.

The specimen comprised PBMCs from blood, sampled 5 to 6 days after vaccination. The rearrangement links TRBV20-1 to TRBJ1-2; D unresolved. The clonotype originates from a man between 45 and 60 years old who received an inactivated influenza vaccine. Written as DNA, the CDR3 is TGCAGTGCCCAGAGGAGAGGGTTGGGCGTGGGCTACACCTTC. Translated: CSAQRRGLGVGYTF.